The clone carrying this TCR beta chain appeared a few times. The antigen remains undetermined. The sample belongs to a study of T cell repertoires in aging, cancer and after chemotherapy. Whole-study findings and limits: Compared with age-matched healthy donors, untreated hematological or solid cancer patients showed higher blood TCR clonality. Rebound thymic output was suggested by rising median generation probability during chemotherapy in each cancer cohort.

A mixed TRB-A/B primer pool amplified rearranged TRB by multiplex touch-down PCR. TCRdb itself ran the multiplex PCR reads through MiXCR, one entry per CDR3 protein. The sample comprises more than 7,500 distinct CDR3 sequences, around half of which are singletons, and around 21% rests with the top ten. Amplification of TCR beta used genomic DNA extracted from peripheral blood. V was trimmed by 2 bases and J by 7 bases, leaving 8 bases between them. The CDR3 is 12 residues long. The rearrangement links TRBV12-3 or TRBV12-4 to TRBJ2-5, with D maybe TRBD2 (5 bases). Source material: blood. The clonotype originates from a human donor in good health. This CDR3 reads CASSLQDSTQYF. The CDR3 region has the DNA TGTGCCAGCAGTTTACAGGACTCGACCCAGTACTTC.